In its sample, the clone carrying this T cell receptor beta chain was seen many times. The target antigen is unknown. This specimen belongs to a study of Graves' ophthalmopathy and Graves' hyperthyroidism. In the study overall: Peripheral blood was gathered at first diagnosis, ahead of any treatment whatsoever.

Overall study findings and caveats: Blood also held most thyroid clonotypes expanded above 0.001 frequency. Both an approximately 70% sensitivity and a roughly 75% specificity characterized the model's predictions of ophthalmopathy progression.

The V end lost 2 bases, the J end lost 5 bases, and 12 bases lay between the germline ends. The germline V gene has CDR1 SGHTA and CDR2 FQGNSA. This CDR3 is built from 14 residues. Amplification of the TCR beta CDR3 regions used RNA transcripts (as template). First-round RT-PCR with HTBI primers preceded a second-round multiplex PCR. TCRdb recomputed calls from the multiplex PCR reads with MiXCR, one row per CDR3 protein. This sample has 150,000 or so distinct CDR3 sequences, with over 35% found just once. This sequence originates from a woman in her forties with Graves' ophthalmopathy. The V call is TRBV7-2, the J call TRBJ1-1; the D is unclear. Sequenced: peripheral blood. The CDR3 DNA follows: TGTGCCAGCAGCTTAAAGGCCTGGAGTACTGAAGCTTTCTTT. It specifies CASSLKAWSTEAFF.